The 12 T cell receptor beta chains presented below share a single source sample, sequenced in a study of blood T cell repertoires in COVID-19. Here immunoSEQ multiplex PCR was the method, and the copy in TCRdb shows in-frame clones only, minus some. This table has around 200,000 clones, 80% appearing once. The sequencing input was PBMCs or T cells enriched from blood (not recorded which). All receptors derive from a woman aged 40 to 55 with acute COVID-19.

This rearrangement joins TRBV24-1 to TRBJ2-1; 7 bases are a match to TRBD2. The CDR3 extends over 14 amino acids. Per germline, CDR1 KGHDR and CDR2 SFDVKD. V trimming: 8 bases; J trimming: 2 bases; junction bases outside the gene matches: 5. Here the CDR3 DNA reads TGTGCCACCAAGTCCGCGGGAGCCTACAATGAGCAGTTCTTC. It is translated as CATKSAGAYNEQFF.

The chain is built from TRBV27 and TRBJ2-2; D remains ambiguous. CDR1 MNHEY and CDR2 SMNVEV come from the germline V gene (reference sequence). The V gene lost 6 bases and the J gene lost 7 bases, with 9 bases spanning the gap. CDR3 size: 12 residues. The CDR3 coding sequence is TGTGCCAGCAGCCCCTCGGTCGGGGAGCTGTTTTTT. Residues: CASSPSVGELFF.

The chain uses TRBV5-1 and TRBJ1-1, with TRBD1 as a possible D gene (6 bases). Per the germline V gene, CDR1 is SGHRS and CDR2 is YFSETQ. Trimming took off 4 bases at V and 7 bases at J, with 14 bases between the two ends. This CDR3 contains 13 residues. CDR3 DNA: TGCGCCAGCAGCGCAGGGGACCGCGTTGAAGCTTTCTTT. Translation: CASSAGDRVEAFF.

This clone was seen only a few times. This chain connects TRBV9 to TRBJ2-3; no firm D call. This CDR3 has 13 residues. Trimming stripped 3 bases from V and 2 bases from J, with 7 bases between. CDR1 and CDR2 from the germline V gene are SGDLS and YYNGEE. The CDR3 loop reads CASSGAPTDTQYF. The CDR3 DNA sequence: TGTGCCAGCAGCGGGGCGCCCACAGATACGCAGTATTTT. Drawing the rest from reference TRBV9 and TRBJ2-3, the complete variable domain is DSGVTQTPKHLITATGQRVTLRCSPRSGDLSVYWYQQSLDQGLQFLIQYYNGEERAKGNILERFSAQQFPDLHSELNLSSLELGDSALYFCASSGAPTDTQYFGPGTRLTVL.

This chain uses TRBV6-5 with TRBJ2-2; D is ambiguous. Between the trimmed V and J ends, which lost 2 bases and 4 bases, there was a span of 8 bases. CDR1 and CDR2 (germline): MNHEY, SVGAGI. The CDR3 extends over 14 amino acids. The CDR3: CASSYGSGTGELFF. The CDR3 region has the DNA TGTGCCAGCAGTTACGGGTCGGGCACCGGGGAGCTGTTTTTT.

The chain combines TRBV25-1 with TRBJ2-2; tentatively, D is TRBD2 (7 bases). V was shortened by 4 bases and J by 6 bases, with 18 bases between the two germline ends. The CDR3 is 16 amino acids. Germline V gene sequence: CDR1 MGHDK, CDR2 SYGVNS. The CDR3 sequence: CASSVGLEGQAGELFF. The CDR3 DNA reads TGTGCCAGCAGTGTAGGACTAGAGGGACAAGCCGGGGAGCTGTTTTTT.

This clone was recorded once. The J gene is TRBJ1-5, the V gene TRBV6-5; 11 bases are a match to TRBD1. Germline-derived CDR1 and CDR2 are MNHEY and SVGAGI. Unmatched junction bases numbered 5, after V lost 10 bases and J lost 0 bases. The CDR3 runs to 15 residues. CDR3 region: CAIWDRGDSNQPQHF. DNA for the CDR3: TGTGCCATCTGGGACAGGGGGGATAGCAATCAGCCCCAGCATTTT.

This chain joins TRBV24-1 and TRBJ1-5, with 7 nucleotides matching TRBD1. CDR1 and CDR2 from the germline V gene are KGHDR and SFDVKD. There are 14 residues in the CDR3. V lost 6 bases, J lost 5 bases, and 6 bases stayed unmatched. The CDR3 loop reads CATSHRGTDQPQHF. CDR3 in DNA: TGTGCCACCAGTCACAGGGGTACCGATCAGCCCCAGCATTTT.

For the CDR3, the DNA is TGTGCCAGCAGTGGGGCAAGAACAGGGGGAACTGAAGCTTTCTTT. It translates to CASSGARTGGTEAFF. This chain connects TRBV28 to TRBJ1-1; TRBD1 agrees at 8 bases. V shed 5 bases and J 5 bases; nucleotides not matched to a gene: 10. Germline V lookup: CDR1 MDHEN, CDR2 SYDVKM. CDR3 length equals 15 residues.

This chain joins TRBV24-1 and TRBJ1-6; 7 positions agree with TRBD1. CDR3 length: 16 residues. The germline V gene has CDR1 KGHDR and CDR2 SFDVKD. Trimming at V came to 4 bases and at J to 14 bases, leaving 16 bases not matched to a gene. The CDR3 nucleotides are TGTGCCACCAGTGAGTGGCAGGGGGTCCACCCTTATACCCTCCACTTT. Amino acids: CATSEWQGVHPYTLHF.

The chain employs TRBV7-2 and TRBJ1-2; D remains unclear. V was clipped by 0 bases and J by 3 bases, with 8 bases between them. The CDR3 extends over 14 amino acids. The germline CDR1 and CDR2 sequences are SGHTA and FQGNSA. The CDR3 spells CASSLAGRDYGYTF. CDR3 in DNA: TGTGCCAGCAGCTTAGCGGGCAGAGACTATGGCTACACCTTC.

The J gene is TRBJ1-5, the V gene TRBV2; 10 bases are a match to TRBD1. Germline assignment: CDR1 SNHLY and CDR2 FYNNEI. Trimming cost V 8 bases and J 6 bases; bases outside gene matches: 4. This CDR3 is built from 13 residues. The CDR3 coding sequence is TGTGCCAGCGGAGGGACAGGGGTTCAGCCCCAGCATTTT. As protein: CASGGTGVQPQHF.